The 22 T cell receptor beta chains in this list originate from one sample, sequenced in a study of T cells in Graves' hyperthyroidism and ophthalmopathy. From RNA transcripts, TCR beta CDR3 regions were amplified. First-round RT-PCR with HTBI primers amplified the TCR CDR3 region. TCRdb independently ran MiXCR on the multiplex PCR reads; one entry per CDR3 protein. This table holds hundreds of thousands of distinct CDR3 sequences, about a fifth found once. Sequencing used blood. Receptor source: a young man with Graves' ophthalmopathy.

This clonotype has more than one count but fewer than ten. The chain employs TRBV5-1 and TRBJ2-4, with unresolved D. The CDR3 contains 16 residues. Trimming pared 0 bases from V and 2 bases from J, leaving 12 bases between. Germline-derived CDR1 and CDR2 are SGHRS and YFSETQ. The CDR3: CASSLESEITKNIQYF. For the CDR3, the DNA is TGCGCCAGCAGCTTGGAAAGTGAGATTACCAAAAACATTCAGTACTTC.

A few counts support this clonotype. The V gene is TRBV2, the J gene TRBJ2-7; tentative D call: TRBD2 (5 bases). V lost 6 bases and J lost 6, with 18 bases in between. CDR3 length equals 14 residues. Germline assignment: CDR1 SNHLY and CDR2 FYNNEI. The CDR3, as DNA: TGTGCCAGCAGGCGGGTAGTGGGGTCCGGCGAGCAGTACTTC. It is translated as CASRRVVGSGEQYF.

The CDR3 DNA follows: TGTGCCAGCAGTTACTCCTCCGAGGCACAGGGATCCTACAATGAGCAGTTCTTC. It encodes CASSYSSEAQGSYNEQFF. The chain has TRBV6-2 or TRBV6-3 and TRBJ2-1, with a weak D call TRBD1 (6 bases). Trimming removed 0 bases from V and 1 base from J, with 16 bases in between. Germline CDR1 and CDR2: MNHEY and SVGEGT. This CDR3 has 18 residues.

This sequence joins TRBV9 and TRBJ2-1, with 11 bases fitting TRBD2. V shed 2 bases, J shed 4 bases, and the junction held 5 bases outside the gene matches. The CDR3 has 16 amino acids. Germline V gene lookup returns CDR1 SGDLS and CDR2 YYNGEE. CDR3 sequence (DNA): TGTGCCAGCAGCGTCTCCGGGACTAGCGGTTACAATGAGCAGTTCTTC. Protein product: CASSVSGTSGYNEQFF. Variable domain in full (rest from reference TRBV9 and TRBJ2-1): DSGVTQTPKHLITATGQRVTLRCSPRSGDLSVYWYQQSLDQGLQFLIQYYNGEERAKGNILERFSAQQFPDLHSELNLSSLELGDSALYFCASSVSGTSGYNEQFFGPGTRLTVL.

This clonotype was seen repeatedly, ten times or more. This chain uses TRBV5-1 with TRBJ2-3; no definite D call. Germline CDR1 is SGHRS and CDR2 is YFSETQ. CDR3 length equals 16 residues. V lost 5 bases, J lost 1 base, and 17 bases lay in between. This chain's CDR3 is CASRPSSSTGTDTQYF. The DNA of the CDR3 is TGCGCCAGCAGGCCGTCGAGTTCGACGGGCACAGATACGCAGTATTTT.

V usage is TRBV2 and J usage is TRBJ2-5; D perhaps matches TRBD2 (5 bases). CDR1 and CDR2 from the germline V gene are SNHLY and FYNNEI. Deletions cut 6 bases from V and 5 bases from J, with 22 bases between. This CDR3 is 16 amino acids long. The CDR3: CASSSGAEGRTETQYF. CDR3 in DNA: TGTGCCAGCAGCTCCGGCGCAGAGGGCCGGACGGAGACCCAGTACTTC.

This clonotype came up a few times. The J gene is TRBJ2-6, the V gene TRBV6-2 or TRBV6-3; 10 nucleotides align to TRBD1. Looked up from germline, CDR1 is MNHEY and CDR2 is SVGEGT. The trim removed 7 bases at V and 2 bases at J, leaving 8 bases unmatched. This CDR3 contains 17 residues. The CDR3 DNA reads as TGTGCCAGCACCAGAGGGACAGGGGCAACTGGGGCCAACGTCCTGACTTTC. Its protein is CASTRGTGATGANVLTF.

The chain joins TRBV28 to TRBJ2-6; maybe TRBD1 (5 bases). V lost 6 bases to trimming and J lost 0 bases, with 18 bases between them. Looked up from germline, CDR1 is MDHEN and CDR2 is SYDVKM. The CDR3 is 18 amino acids. In nucleotides, the CDR3 is TGTGCCAGCAGGGAGATGACAGCGACCCTCTCTGGGGCCAACGTCCTGACTTTC. As protein: CASREMTATLSGANVLTF.

The chain joins TRBV27 to TRBJ1-4; TRBD1 is a possible D gene (6 bases). Germline CDR1 and CDR2: MNHEY and SMNVEV (reference sequence). This CDR3 region has 15 residues. V dropped 5 bases and J dropped 7 bases, with 17 bases sitting between them. CDR3 amino acids: CASSIQGRFGEKLFF. Here the CDR3 DNA reads TGTGCCAGCAGTATACAGGGCCGCTTCGGTGAAAAACTGTTTTTT. Filled out from reference TRBV27 and TRBJ1-4, the complete variable domain reads EAQVTQNPRYLITVTGKKLTVTCSQNMNHEYMSWYRQDPGLGLRQIYYSMNVEVTDKGDVPEGYKVSRKEKRNFPLILESPSPNQTSLYFCASSIQGRFGEKLFFGSGTQLSVL.

In this sample, this clonotype turned up many times. The rearrangement uses TRBV28 and TRBJ2-1; TRBD2 is a possible D gene (5 bases). V shed 6 bases and J shed 9 bases, with 9 bases lying between them. Germline V gene sequence: CDR1 MDHEN, CDR2 SYDVKM. There are 11 residues in the CDR3. The DNA of the CDR3 is TGTGCCAGCAGCGGAGGTGGTGAGCAGTTCTTC. Residues: CASSGGGEQFF.

This clonotype was seen more than once but under ten times. The V call is TRBV29-1, the J call TRBJ2-6; D is undetermined. Trimming removed 6 bases from V and 0 bases from J, with 12 bases in between. Germline assignment: CDR1 SQVTM and CDR2 ANQGSEA. There are 15 residues in the CDR3. CDR3 amino acids: CSVGKQSSGANVLTF. The DNA for the CDR3 is TGCAGCGTCGGAAAACAGAGCTCTGGGGCCAACGTCCTGACTTTC.

The rearrangement links TRBV30 to TRBJ2-1; D may correspond to TRBD1 or TRBD2 (5 bases each). This CDR3 comprises 11 residues. From germline, CDR1 is GTSNPN and CDR2 SVGIG (reference sequence). V lost 5 bases, J lost 7 bases, and 9 bases lay in between. The chain's CDR3 is CAWSGRNEQFF. The CDR3, as DNA: TGTGCCTGGTCGGGGCGGAATGAGCAGTTCTTC.

Concerning this clonotype itself: Since a much larger clone is just one base distant, this may be a read error. V is TRBV6-5 and J is TRBJ2-1, with TRBD2 identical over 13 bases. Trimming took 0 bases from V and 5 from J; bases not matched to a gene: 4. CDR3 length: 17 amino acids. Germline values: CDR1 MNHEY, CDR2 SVGAGI. CDR3 in amino acids: CASSYSRLAGGDNEQFF. CDR3 sequence (DNA): TGTGCCAGCAGTTACTCTCGACTAGCGGGAGGAGACAATGAGCAGTTCTTC.

The chain is built from TRBV12-3 or TRBV12-4 and TRBJ2-2; 9 nucleotides align to TRBD1. This CDR3 has 16 amino acids. Trimming took 6 bases from V and 1 from J; bases not matched to a gene: 6. This CDR3 reads CASSQMTGGNTGELFF. CDR3 bases: TGTGCCAGCAGCCAGATGACAGGGGGGAACACCGGGGAGCTGTTTTTT.

The V call is TRBV19, the J call TRBJ1-2, with a weak D call TRBD1 (6 bases). Looked up from germline, CDR1 is LNHDA and CDR2 is SQIVND (reference sequence). V was pared by 8 bases and J by 4 bases, with 11 bases between. The CDR3 runs 12 residues. The CDR3 bases are TGTGCCAGTCAGCAGGGGAGCTATGGCTACACCTTC. Its protein is CASQQGSYGYTF.

The sample holds a few counts of this clonotype. This chain uses TRBV16 with TRBJ1-2, with 10 bases aligning to TRBD1. This CDR3 has 13 residues. Germline values: CDR1 KGHSY, CDR2 FQNENV. The V and J ends lost 4 bases and 7 bases, in that order; junction bases with no gene match: 3. The CDR3 region has the DNA TGTGCCAGCAGCCGAGGGACAGGGGTTGGCTACACCTTC. Protein: CASSRGTGVGYTF.

The CDR3 DNA is TGTGCCAGTAGTACCCCATCCAGCGGGAGTTCCTTGGATACGCAGTATTTT. Translation gives CASSTPSSGSSLDTQYF. The J gene is TRBJ2-3, the V gene TRBV19; 8 nucleotides align to TRBD2. Germline CDR1 reads LNHDA; CDR2 reads SQIVND (reference sequence). V was pared by 4 bases and J by 6 bases, with 15 bases of the junction left unmatched. The CDR3 consists of 17 residues.

The rearrangement joins TRBV6-1 to TRBJ2-7; no clear D. CDR1 is MNHNS and CDR2 is SASEGT in the germline V gene. The CDR3 spans 14 residues. V was cut by 2 bases and J by 3 bases, with 11 bases left in between. This CDR3 is CASSEPTVDYEQYF. The CDR3 DNA sequence: TGTGCCAGCAGTGAACCCACGGTAGACTACGAGCAGTACTTC.

The V call is TRBV4-2, the J call TRBJ2-7; TRBD2 agrees at 10 bases. The CDR3 extends over 17 amino acids. Trimming cost V 5 bases and J 9 bases; bases outside gene matches: 19. CDR1 is LGHNA, CDR2 YNFKEQ, per germline. The CDR3 DNA reads TGTGCCAGCAGCGTACCACGCCGGCGGCTAGCGGGAGCTGGGCAGTACTTC. The encoded protein is CASSVPRRRLAGAGQYF.

This clonotype was seen repeatedly, ten times or more. The chain is built from TRBV29-1 and TRBJ2-7; the match to TRBD1 covers 7 bases. CDR3 length: 13 residues. The germline gives CDR1 SQVTM, CDR2 ANQGSEA. V trimming: 1 base; J trimming: 2 bases; junction bases outside the gene matches: 2. CDR3 region: CSVEGTGPYEQYF. In nucleotides, the CDR3 is TGCAGCGTTGAAGGGACAGGCCCCTACGAGCAGTACTTC.

V gene TRBV27 combines with J gene TRBJ2-6; 8 nucleotides match TRBD2. Germline CDR1 MNHEY, CDR2 SMNVEV (reference sequence). V lost 5 bases and J lost 0; bases outside the gene matches: 6. The CDR3 consists of 17 residues. The CDR3 nucleotides read TGTGCCAGCAGTCGCAGTAGCGGGGCCTCTGGGGCCAACGTCCTGACTTTC. Translated: CASSRSSGASGANVLTF.

This clonotype was seen more than once but under ten times. CDR3 in amino acids: CASSQGGTDFYGYTF. DNA of the CDR3: TGTGCCAGCAGCCAAGGGGGGACAGATTTTTATGGCTACACCTTC. This chain joins TRBV3-1 and TRBJ1-2; 7 nucleotides match TRBD1. This CDR3 comprises 15 residues. Germline V gene lookup returns CDR1 LGHDT and CDR2 YNNKEL (reference sequence). Losses at the gene ends were 1 base for V and 5 bases for J; bases not matched to a gene: 7. Filled out from reference TRBV3-1 and TRBJ1-2, the complete variable domain reads DTAVSQTPKYLVTQMGNDKSIKCEQNLGHDTMYWYKQDSKKFLKIMFSYNNKELIINETVPNRFSPKSPDKAHLNLHINSLELGDSAVYFCASSQGGTDFYGYTFGSGTRLTVV.